This T cell receptor (beta chain) originates from a study of OX40 agonist ivuxolimab in advanced cancers. Findings and limits, study-wide: CD4+ and CD8+ T cells in blood underwent clonal expansion by week 6 at 0.1 to 3.0 mg/kg.

This clone was detected only once. Its target is unknown. TCRdb's table, derived via immunoSEQ multiplex PCR, lists solely in-frame clones and lacks some. This table has around 70,000 clones, around 93% appearing once. The V end lost 4 bases, the J end lost 0 bases, and 16 bases lay between the germline ends. This CDR3 has 16 residues. CDR1 is SGHNT, CDR2 YYREEE, per germline (reference sequence). Specimen: CD4+ or CD8+ T cells sorted from blood, collected in a trial of the OX40 agonist ivuxolimab. This sequence was found in an adult with an advanced solid tumor such as melanoma, head and neck, liver or kidney cancer. The genes are TRBV5-4 and TRBJ1-1, with TRBD1 as a possible D gene (6 bases). The DNA of the CDR3 is TGTGCCAGCAGCCCCGGATCAGGGGTCGTGAACACTGAAGCTTTCTTT. Its protein product is CASSPGSGVVNTEAFF.